This TCR beta chain came from a study of blood T cell repertoires in COVID-19. In the study overall: T cells, B-cell-depleted T cells, or PBMCs supplied cDNA or gDNA.

Followed longitudinally, the Seattle patients had been enrolled during active infection. Germline CDR1 and CDR2: SGDLS and YYNGEE. There are 16 residues in the CDR3. Deletions cut 0 bases from V and 0 bases from J, with 10 bases between. Measured with immunoSEQ multiplex PCR; TCRdb has only the in-frame clones, and not every one. The repertoire consists of about 150,000 clones, with approximately 80% occurring once and the leading ten covering 9% to 14%. This TCR was recovered from a woman aged 60 to 75 with COVID-19, enrolled during active disease. What was sequenced was peripheral blood. This rearrangement joins TRBV9 to TRBJ2-1; no firm D call. This CDR3 is CASSVEPLSSYNEQFF. The CDR3 coding sequence is TGTGCCAGCAGCGTAGAACCGCTGAGCTCCTACAATGAGCAGTTCTTC.